One sample yielded the 20 T cell receptor beta chains listed below, sequenced in a study of blood T cell repertoires in COVID-19. Sequencing used immunoSEQ multiplex PCR; TCRdb keeps in-frame clones, though not all of them. Of approximately 200,000 clones in the sample, approximately 87% are singletons; the top ten hold approximately 6.2%. Input material: peripheral blood. Receptors were obtained from a man in his fifties or sixties who had recovered from COVID-19.

The chain couples TRBV4-2 to TRBJ1-1; D unresolved. The germline CDR1 and CDR2 sequences are LGHNA and YNFKEQ. V lost 3 bases to trimming and J lost 6 bases, with 14 bases between them. The CDR3 runs 14 residues. The CDR3 DNA reads TGTGCCAGCAGCCAGGCAGGCTTTAATGCTGAAGCTTTCTTT. Translating it yields CASSQAGFNAEAFF.

Notes on this clone: Compared with germline, one end of the junction differs, possibly owing to a read error. The chain joins TRBV3-1 (or the pseudogene TRBV3-2) to TRBJ2-1, with D hard to call. There are 14 residues in the CDR3. CDR1 is LGHDT and CDR2 is YNNKEL in the germline V gene (reference sequence). The DNA of the CDR3 is TGTGCCAGCAGCCCGAACGTCCCTACGTCAATTCGGGTCTTC. Protein product: CASSPNVPTSIRVF.

This clone was recorded at least ten times. The CDR3 region has the DNA TGTGCCAGCAGCTTAGAACAGGGGTTGAACACTGAAGCTTTCTTT. As protein: CASSLEQGLNTEAFF. The chain employs TRBV11-2 and TRBJ1-1, with TRBD1 identical over 7 bases. With V trimmed by 0 bases and J by 0 bases, 1 base remained unmatched. Germline assignment: CDR1 SGHAT and CDR2 FQNNGV. CDR3 size: 15 residues.

The rearrangement uses TRBV9 and TRBJ2-2, with 7 bases that match TRBD2. After removal of 4 bases from V and 5 bases from J, the junction contained 11 bases not matched to a gene. The CDR3 length is 16 residues. Germline V CDR1 and CDR2: SGDLS, YYNGEE. CDR3 nucleotide sequence: TGTGCCAGCAGCTCTTGGTCACCCGGGGGGACCGGGGAGCTGTTTTTT. It yields the protein CASSSWSPGGTGELFF. Supplemented by reference TRBV9 and TRBJ2-2, the full variable domain reads DSGVTQTPKHLITATGQRVTLRCSPRSGDLSVYWYQQSLDQGLQFLIQYYNGEERAKGNILERFSAQQFPDLHSELNLSSLELGDSALYFCASSSWSPGGTGELFFGEGSRLTVL.

V and J are TRBV30 and TRBJ2-5, with 11 bases aligning to TRBD2. This CDR3 is built from 13 residues. The V segment lost 3 bases and the J segment 3 bases; nucleotides outside the gene matches: 0. Germline values: CDR1 GTSNPN, CDR2 SVGIG (reference sequence). CDR3 nucleotide sequence: TGTGCCTGGAGGGGACTAGCGGAAGAGACCCAGTACTTC. Its translation is CAWRGLAEETQYF.

The V and J genes are TRBV5-6 and TRBJ1-1; D might be TRBD1 (6 bases). V was clipped by 3 bases and J by 2 bases, with 17 bases between them. Germline values: CDR1 SGHDT, CDR2 YYEEEE. CDR3 length equals 16 residues. The CDR3 DNA reads as TGTGCCAGCAGCTCCACAGGGTTAACGGAAAACACTGAAGCTTTCTTT. As protein: CASSSTGLTENTEAFF.

The DNA for the CDR3 is TGTGCCATCACTCCTGACAGGGGGGGATCACCCCTCCACTTT. Translating gives CAITPDRGGSPLHF. The chain couples TRBV10-3 to TRBJ1-6; 9 bases line up with TRBD1. The CDR3 spans 14 residues. V was clipped by 7 bases and J by 10 bases; unmatched bases: 8. The V gene's germline CDR1 is ENHRY and CDR2 SYGVKD.

The chain is built from TRBV3-1 (or the pseudogene TRBV3-2) and TRBJ1-3, with 11 bases fitting TRBD1. V dropped 2 bases and J dropped 1; count of bases not matched to a gene: 7. Germline lookup yields CDR1 LGHDT and CDR2 YNNKEL (reference sequence). The CDR3 sequence is 18 residues long. The CDR3 spells CASSQYPGQGVSGNTIYF. CDR3 bases: TGTGCCAGCAGCCAATATCCGGGACAGGGGGTTTCTGGAAACACCATATATTTT.

The chain uses TRBV3-1 (or the pseudogene TRBV3-2) and TRBJ2-1; 9 positions agree with TRBD2. The CDR3 has 13 amino acids. Germline values: CDR1 LGHDT, CDR2 YNNKEL (reference sequence). V dropped 6 bases and J dropped 6; count of bases not matched to a gene: 3. CDR3 in DNA: TGTGCCAGCAGGCGGGAGGGGGTCAATGAGCAGTTCTTC. Translation: CASRREGVNEQFF.

The CDR3 DNA is TGTGCCAGCAGCGCCACGGGACAGGGGGTAGGCTATGGCTACACCTTC. The encoded protein is CASSATGQGVGYGYTF. The chain has TRBV9 and TRBJ1-2; TRBD1 aligns across 11 bases. The length of the CDR3 is 16 residues. In germline, CDR1 is SGDLS, CDR2 YYNGEE. The ends lost 3 bases at V and 4 bases at J; junction bases unmatched: 8.

This rearrangement joins TRBV10-3 to TRBJ2-1; D might be TRBD2 (5 bases). V gave up 5 bases and J gave up 3 bases, with 5 bases separating them. Germline V CDR1 and CDR2: ENHRY, SYGVKD. This CDR3 is 12 amino acids long. The CDR3 loop is CAISRDYNEQFF. Here the CDR3 DNA reads TGTGCCATCAGTCGGGACTACAATGAGCAGTTCTTC.

This chain uses TRBV6-5 with TRBJ2-5; 7 bases agree with TRBD1. Germline CDR1 MNHEY, CDR2 SVGAGI. The CDR3 spans 14 residues. Trimming removed 6 bases from V and 2 bases from J; junction bases left unmatched: 6. CDR3 DNA: TGTGCCAGCAGAGATCCGGGACAGCAAGAGACCCAGTACTTC. It encodes CASRDPGQQETQYF.

This clone was observed a single time. The chain links TRBV5-1 to TRBJ2-7; the D is unclear. This CDR3 contains 16 residues. Trimming pared 4 bases from V and 0 bases from J, leaving 17 bases between. CDR1 and CDR2 from the germline V gene are SGHRS and YFSETQ. The DNA for the CDR3 is TGCGCCAGCAGCCTACCAGGCCCACCGAGCTCCTACGAGCAGTACTTC. Translated, it gives CASSLPGPPSSYEQYF.

CDR3 amino acids: CAWTPSRGRNSPLHF. The CDR3 DNA reads as TGTGCCTGGACTCCATCCAGGGGGCGAAATTCACCCCTCCACTTT. The chain joins TRBV30 to TRBJ1-6; TRBD1 matches 8 bases. V was pared by 4 bases and J by 7 bases, with 9 bases of the junction left unmatched. The CDR3 sequence is 15 residues long. In germline, CDR1 is GTSNPN, CDR2 SVGIG (reference sequence).

The chain uses TRBV4-2 and TRBJ1-2; 8 positions agree with TRBD1. The CDR3 is 15 amino acids. Germline V CDR1 and CDR2: LGHNA, YNFKEQ. V was clipped by 0 bases and J by 7 bases; unmatched bases: 7. CDR3 in DNA: TGTGCCAGCAGCCAAGATCGAGGGACAGGAAGTGGCTACACCTTC. Amino acids: CASSQDRGTGSGYTF.

V and J are TRBV7-2 and TRBJ2-1; 13 nucleotides agree with TRBD2. V lost 2 bases, J lost 2 bases, and 3 bases stayed unmatched. CDR3 size: 17 residues. CDR1 is SGHTA, CDR2 FQGNSA, per germline. The CDR3 DNA follows: TGTGCCAGCAGCTTAAAAACTAGCGGGGGGGCCTACAATGAGCAGTTCTTC. Its protein product is CASSLKTSGGAYNEQFF.

The chain employs TRBV11-1 and TRBJ1-1; no clear D gene. The V gene's germline CDR1 is SGHAT and CDR2 FQDESV (reference sequence). Trimming pared 4 bases from V and 4 bases from J, leaving 13 bases between. There are 14 residues in the CDR3. The CDR3 region is CASSYVRGSTEAFF. In DNA form, the CDR3 reads TGTGCCAGCAGCTACGTCCGCGGGAGCACTGAAGCTTTCTTT.

The chain has TRBV29-1 and TRBJ2-3, with 11 nucleotides matching TRBD2. The CDR3 length is 15 residues. After removal of 2 bases from V and 5 bases from J, the junction contained 6 bases not matched to a gene. Per the germline V gene, CDR1 is SQVTM and CDR2 is ANQGSEA. The CDR3 nucleotides are TGCAGCGTTGAATTTCTAGCGGGAGGAGGAGATACGCAGTATTTT. The encoded protein is CSVEFLAGGGDTQYF.

This chain connects TRBV20-1 to TRBJ2-3; 7 bases map to TRBD2. Trimming cost V 3 bases and J 0 bases; bases outside gene matches: 9. The germline CDR1 and CDR2 sequences are DFQATT and SNEGSKA (reference sequence). The CDR3 length is 16 residues. The CDR3 nucleotides read TGCAGTGCTAGTCCGGTGGCGGGAGCTAGCACAGATACGCAGTATTTT. It yields the protein CSASPVAGASTDTQYF.

The chain employs TRBV27 and TRBJ2-1; possibly TRBD2 for D (5 bases). The V end was cut by 5 bases, the J end by 4 bases, with 15 bases between. This CDR3 comprises 15 residues. CDR1 MNHEY and CDR2 SMNVEV come from the germline V gene (reference sequence). As DNA, the CDR3 is TGTGCCAGCAGTCCGCTCTTCGGGAAATACAATGAGCAGTTCTTC. It encodes CASSPLFGKYNEQFF.